Following are 26 T cell receptor beta chains from one sample sequenced in a study of PD-1 blockade in classical Hodgkin lymphoma. Time point noted: cycle 4 day 1 (C4D1), after 6 weeks of nivolumab. Every patient had relapsed following autologous stem cell transplantation, and cohorts differed in brentuximab vedotin exposure. The table came from immunoSEQ multiplex PCR; TCRdb's copy has only in-frame clones and leaves some out. The sample holds around 92,000 clones, nearly 85% seen once. Material: peripheral blood mononuclear cells (PBMCs), obtained before the fourth cycle of nivolumab. All receptors come from a human donor with classical Hodgkin lymphoma.

This chain joins TRBV7-3 and TRBJ2-1; D not resolved. V shed 4 bases and J shed 7 bases, with 11 bases lying between them. The germline CDR1 and CDR2 sequences are SGHTA and FQGTGA. This CDR3 has 13 amino acids. The CDR3 region has the DNA TGTGCCAGCAGCTCCCAGACTGATAATGAGCAGTTCTTC. It encodes CASSSQTDNEQFF. The full variable domain, completed using reference TRBV7-3 and TRBJ2-1, is GAGVSQTPSNKVTEKGKYVELRCDPISGHTALYWYRQSLGQGPEFLIYFQGTGAADDSGLPNDRFFAVRPEGSVSTLKIQRTERGDSAVYLCASSSQTDNEQFFGPGTRLTVL.

The chain combines TRBV18 with TRBJ2-7; TRBD2 aligns across 7 bases. CDR3 size: 15 residues. Germline V gene data show CDR1 as KGHSH and CDR2 as LQKENI. V was clipped by 6 bases and J by 2 bases; unmatched bases: 10. Written as DNA, the CDR3 is TGTGCCAGCTCTCGAGAACTAGCGCGAACCTACGAGCAGTACTTC. This codes for CASSRELARTYEQYF.

This sequence joins TRBV11-2 and TRBJ2-7; TRBD1 is a possible D gene (6 bases). Germline CDR1 and CDR2: SGHAT and FQNNGV. V was clipped by 1 base and J by 3 bases, with 7 bases between them. The CDR3 has 13 residues. The CDR3 reads CASSLVRGYEQYF. In nucleotides, the CDR3 is TGTGCCAGCAGCTTAGTCAGGGGCTACGAGCAGTACTTC.

The chain is built from TRBV5-6 and TRBJ2-4, with no clear D. V was clipped by 0 bases and J by 6 bases, with 13 bases between them. The CDR3 spans 15 residues. Germline V gene data show CDR1 as SGHDT and CDR2 as YYEEEE. CDR3 nucleotide sequence: TGTGCCAGCAGCTTGGTGGGTAGGCCAGGAAACATTCAGTACTTC. The encoded protein is CASSLVGRPGNIQYF.

V is TRBV15 and J is TRBJ1-5, with no clear D. CDR1 LNHNV and CDR2 YYDKDF come from the germline V gene (reference sequence). Trimming removed 5 bases from V and 4 bases from J, with 9 bases in between. The CDR3 totals 13 residues. The CDR3, as DNA: TGTGCCACCAGCTCCAGCAGGAATCAGCCCCAGCATTTT. Translation: CATSSSRNQPQHF. Variable domain in full (rest from reference TRBV15 and TRBJ1-5): DAMVIQNPRYQVTQFGKPVTLSCSQTLNHNVMYWYQQKSSQAPKLLFHYYDKDFNNEADTPDNFQSRRPNTSFCFLDIRSPGLGDTAMYLCATSSSRNQPQHFGDGTRLSIL.

The J gene is TRBJ1-2, the V gene TRBV5-1, with 7 bases that match TRBD1. This CDR3 is 14 amino acids long. V was pared by 4 bases and J by 4 bases, with 7 bases of the junction left unmatched. Germline V gene data show CDR1 as SGHRS and CDR2 as YFSETQ. CDR3 sequence (DNA): TGCGCCAGCAGCACCGGACAGGCCGGCTATGGCTACACCTTC. Its protein product is CASSTGQAGYGYTF.

This clone was seen just once. The J gene is TRBJ1-4, the V gene TRBV7-7, with D possibly TRBD1 on 6 matching bases. CDR1 is SSHAT and CDR2 is FNYEAQ in the germline V gene (reference sequence). V was clipped by 5 bases and J by 5 bases, with 15 bases between them. This CDR3 is 15 amino acids long. Written as DNA, the CDR3 is TGTGCCAGCAGCCCCTCGGACAGAGAGAATGAAAAACTGTTTTTT. Its protein product is CASSPSDRENEKLFF.

This clone showed up just once. This chain uses TRBV27 with TRBJ2-7; no clear D. Germline V CDR1 and CDR2: MNHEY, SMNVEV (reference sequence). Trimming removed 1 base from V and 9 bases from J, with 13 bases in between. The CDR3 extends over 13 amino acids. As DNA, the CDR3 is TGTGCCAGCAGTTTATTCCGTGGTGGGGTGCAGTACTTC. Its protein product is CASSLFRGGVQYF.

V usage is TRBV5-6 and J usage is TRBJ2-1; TRBD2 matches at 8 bases. Germline-derived CDR1 and CDR2 are SGHDT and YYEEEE. V lost 2 bases, J lost 6 bases, and 7 bases stayed unmatched. This CDR3 comprises 15 residues. This chain's CDR3 is CASSFVSGGPNEQFF. The CDR3 DNA follows: TGTGCCAGCAGCTTTGTGTCGGGAGGGCCCAATGAGCAGTTCTTC.

J is TRBJ2-5 and V is TRBV21-1; the listed D gene, TRBD2, was not tested against the DNA. TRBV21-1 is an annotated pseudogene. The CDR3 runs to 16 residues. CDR3 DNA sequence: TGTGCCAGCCCTCCTGGGGGGGCGGGGGAGCAAGAGACCCAGTACTTC. It is translated as CASPPGGAGEQETQYF.

CDR3 DNA: TGTGCCTGGAGTCGGGACCCCGGGCCTAATGAAAAACTGTTTTTT. It specifies CAWSRDPGPNEKLFF. The chain links TRBV30 to TRBJ1-4, with TRBD1 as a possible D gene (5 bases). Germline V gene data show CDR1 as GTSNPN and CDR2 as SVGIG (reference sequence). This CDR3 contains 15 residues. Trimming stripped 2 bases from V and 3 bases from J, with 13 bases between. The full variable domain, its missing parts supplied by reference TRBV30 and TRBJ1-4, is SQTIHQWPATLVQPVGSPLSLECTVEGTSNPNLYWYRQAAGRGLQLLFYSVGIGQISSEVPQNLSASRPQDRQFILSSKKLLLSDSGFYLCAWSRDPGPNEKLFFGSGTQLSVL.

The chain recombines TRBV30 with TRBJ1-2; 7 bases line up with TRBD1. The CDR3 has 12 amino acids. V was clipped by 7 bases and J by 4 bases; unmatched bases: 6. The V gene's germline CDR1 is GTSNPN and CDR2 SVGIG (reference sequence). CDR3 loop: CALTRDSYGYTF. CDR3 DNA: TGTGCCTTGACTCGGGACAGCTATGGCTACACCTTC.

The chain combines TRBV2 with TRBJ1-2; a possible D gene is TRBD1 (5 bases). CDR1 and CDR2 (germline): SNHLY, FYNNEI. V lost 6 bases and J 2 bases, leaving 10 bases between the germline ends. This CDR3 has 13 amino acids. CDR3 amino acids: CASRWGGNYGYTF. CDR3 DNA sequence: TGTGCCAGCAGGTGGGGGGGGAACTATGGCTACACCTTC.

The CDR3 DNA is TGTGCCAGCTCACCCCAAGGGGTGGGGAACACTGAAGCTTTCTTT. Encoded protein: CASSPQGVGNTEAFF. The V call is TRBV18, the J call TRBJ1-1; D is perhaps TRBD1 (5 bases). The CDR3 totals 15 residues. Looked up from germline, CDR1 is KGHSH and CDR2 is LQKENI. The V and J ends lost 3 bases and 1 base respectively, with 12 bases between them.

The chain links TRBV7-9 to TRBJ2-7, with 7 bases fitting TRBD2. The J segment lost 6 bases and the V segment lost 5 bases, leaving 7 bases of the junction unmatched. Germline CDR1 SEHNR, CDR2 FQNEAQ (reference sequence). This CDR3 region has 13 residues. The DNA of the CDR3 is TGTGCCAGCAGCCCTGGACTAGTACGCGAGCAGTACTTC. Translated: CASSPGLVREQYF. The full variable domain, rest sourced from reference TRBV7-9 and TRBJ2-7, is DTGVSQNPRHKITKRGQNVTFRCDPISEHNRLYWYRQTLGQGPEFLTYFQNEAQLEKSRLLSDRFSAERPKGSFSTLEIQRTEQGDSAMYLCASSPGLVREQYFGPGTRLTVT.

The rearrangement uses TRBV7-2 and TRBJ1-4, with a possible D match to TRBD1 (5 bases). Looked up from germline, CDR1 is SGHTA and CDR2 is FQGNSA. V gave up 4 bases and J gave up 3 bases, with 9 bases separating them. The CDR3 has 14 residues. As DNA, the CDR3 is TGTGCCAGCAGCTCGGGGGAGTCTAATGAAAAACTGTTTTTT. It is translated as CASSSGESNEKLFF.

V usage is TRBV2 and J usage is TRBJ2-3, with unresolved D. Germline CDR1 SNHLY, CDR2 FYNNEI. Trimming cost V 3 bases and J 0 bases, with 13 bases left between them. The CDR3 totals 16 residues. CDR3 in amino acids: CASSESQATSTDTQYF. Here the CDR3 DNA reads TGTGCCAGCAGTGAGTCCCAGGCCACTAGCACAGATACGCAGTATTTT.

This clone was picked up one time. The rearrangement joins TRBV6-1 to TRBJ1-5, with D perhaps matching TRBD1 (5 bases). Germline-derived CDR1 and CDR2 are MNHNS and SASEGT. V dropped 6 bases and J dropped 1 base, with 13 bases sitting between them. The length of the CDR3 is 15 residues. The chain's CDR3 is CASRGDLGSNQPQHF. The CDR3 DNA follows: TGTGCCAGCAGAGGGGACCTCGGGAGCAATCAGCCCCAGCATTTT.

The V gene is TRBV25-1, the J gene TRBJ1-2, with TRBD1 as a possible D gene (5 bases). The CDR3 extends over 13 amino acids. Germline CDR1 MGHDK, CDR2 SYGVNS. V lost 9 bases and J 6 bases, leaving 17 bases between the germline ends. The DNA of the CDR3 is TGTGCCAGTGGGGGAGAACAGTCGAATGGCTACACCTTC. Translation gives CASGGEQSNGYTF.

The gene calls are TRBV11-3 and TRBJ2-3, with 8 bases lining up with TRBD2. The CDR3 spans 14 residues. Germline V gene lookup returns CDR1 SGHNT and CDR2 YENEEA. V dropped 5 bases and J dropped 2; count of bases not matched to a gene: 3. This chain's CDR3 is CASSLSGITDTQYF. The CDR3 bases are TGTGCCAGCAGCCTTAGCGGGATCACAGATACGCAGTATTTT.

V gene TRBV6-6 combines with J gene TRBJ2-7; the match to TRBD1 covers 8 bases. CDR1 and CDR2 from the germline V gene are MNHNY and SVGAGI (reference sequence). Unmatched junction bases numbered 7, after V lost 6 bases and J lost 6 bases. CDR3 size: 13 residues. DNA for the CDR3: TGTGCCAGCAGCCCCGGGACAGGCCTCGAGCAGTACTTC. It codes for CASSPGTGLEQYF.

The chain combines TRBV10-3 with TRBJ2-7, with D perhaps being TRBD1 or TRBD2 (5 bases each). Germline values: CDR1 ENHRY, CDR2 SYGVKD. The V and J ends lost 2 bases and 6 bases respectively, with 14 bases between them. CDR3 length: 14 amino acids. The CDR3 is CAISERGRGSEQYF. CDR3 DNA sequence: TGTGCCATCAGTGAGCGGGGTAGGGGCAGCGAGCAGTACTTC.

The J gene is TRBJ2-1, the V gene TRBV5-1; 10 nucleotides match TRBD2. Germline CDR1 and CDR2: SGHRS and YFSETQ. V gave up 1 base and J gave up 3 bases; unmatched junction bases: 4. The length of the CDR3 is 16 residues. CDR3 nucleotides: TGCGCCAGCAGCTTGACTAGCGGGACGGTCTACAATGAGCAGTTCTTC. Protein sequence: CASSLTSGTVYNEQFF. Complete variable domain (other parts from reference TRBV5-1 and TRBJ2-1): KAGVTQTPRYLIKTRGQQVTLSCSPISGHRSVSWYQQTPGQGLQFLFEYFSETQRNKGNFPGRFSGRQFSNSRSEMNVSTLELGDSALYLCASSLTSGTVYNEQFFGPGTRLTVL.

The J gene is TRBJ1-1, the V gene TRBV7-2; D remains unclear. CDR1 is SGHTA and CDR2 is FQGNSA in the germline V gene. The length of the CDR3 is 15 residues. V lost 1 base to trimming and J lost 0 bases, with 9 bases between them. The CDR3 DNA sequence: TGTGCCAGCAGCTTAGGCAGGTCCCTGAACACTGAAGCTTTCTTT. Amino acid sequence: CASSLGRSLNTEAFF.

The rearrangement uses TRBV29-1 and TRBJ2-3; 16 bases are shared with TRBD2. Per germline, CDR1 SQVTM and CDR2 ANQGSEA. V lost 5 bases and J lost 0; bases outside the gene matches: 2. This CDR3 spans 16 amino acids. In nucleotides, the CDR3 is TGCAGCGTTAAGGGACTAGCGGGAGGGAGCACAGATACGCAGTATTTT. It yields the protein CSVKGLAGGSTDTQYF.

The chain links TRBV5-1 to TRBJ2-7, with TRBD2 matching over 10 bases. The V gene's germline CDR1 is SGHRS and CDR2 YFSETQ. CDR3 size: 13 residues. V lost 5 bases, J lost 4 bases, and 3 bases stayed unmatched. DNA of the CDR3: TGCGCCAGCAGTAGGACTAGCGGTTACGAGCAGTACTTC. As protein: CASSRTSGYEQYF.